A single sample gave rise to the 32 T cell receptor beta chains below, sequenced in a study of identical twins. TCRdb reanalysed the 5' RACE reads using MiXCR and keeps one entry per CDR3 protein. The data contain fewer than 20,000 distinct CDR3 sequences, just under 70% of them singletons. The sequenced material came from memory (CD45RO+) T cells sorted from blood. These receptors were taken from a young woman in good health. This table probably holds off-target reads from a library built for another chain.

The gene calls are TRBV4-3 and TRBJ2-3; 7 nucleotides line up with TRBD2. The CDR3 has 19 amino acids. The V and J ends lost 1 base and 2 bases, in that order; junction bases with no gene match: 15. Per the germline V gene, CDR1 is LGHNA and CDR2 is YSLEER. In nucleotides, the CDR3 is TGCGCCAGCAGCCAAGCCGTCGCCGCTAGGCGGGAGAACACAGATACGCAGTATTTT. Translated, it gives CASSQAVAARRENTDTQYF.

This chain connects TRBV19 to TRBJ2-3, with TRBD2 as a possible D gene (5 bases). Germline V gene lookup returns CDR1 LNHDA and CDR2 SQIVND (reference sequence). Deletions cut 0 bases from V and 5 bases from J, with 12 bases between. The CDR3 consists of 15 residues. The chain's CDR3 is CASSIDRPGKDTQYF. CDR3 DNA sequence: TGTGCCAGTAGTATAGATCGACCGGGGAAAGATACGCAGTATTTT.

V gene TRBV30 combines with J gene TRBJ2-1; 10 bases are a match to TRBD2. Germline CDR1 and CDR2: GTSNPN and SVGIG (reference sequence). The junction had 14 bases not matched to a gene; V was cut back by 8 bases and J by 1 base. This CDR3 spans 17 amino acids. The CDR3 is CAGGSGTSVSSYNEQFF. Here the CDR3 DNA reads TGTGCCGGGGGTTCCGGGACTAGCGTCTCGTCCTACAATGAGCAGTTCTTC.

J is TRBJ1-2 and V is TRBV3-1; D ambiguous. The CDR3 is 15 residues long. Per germline, CDR1 LGHDT and CDR2 YNNKEL (reference sequence). V shed 4 bases and J shed 4 bases, with 16 bases lying between them. The CDR3 DNA sequence: TGTGCCAGCAGCCGAAGGGCGGTAGGAGCCTATGGCTACACCTTC. Protein: CASSRRAVGAYGYTF.

The rearrangement joins TRBV7-2 to TRBJ2-1; 10 bases map to TRBD2. Germline V gene lookup returns CDR1 SGHTA and CDR2 FQGNSA. The J segment lost 0 bases and the V segment lost 0 bases, leaving 2 bases of the junction unmatched. The CDR3 consists of 17 residues. CDR3 region: CASSLAASGSSYNEQFF. CDR3 coding DNA: TGTGCCAGCAGCTTAGCGGCTAGCGGGAGCTCCTACAATGAGCAGTTCTTC.

V gene TRBV7-9 combines with J gene TRBJ2-5; possibly TRBD1 or TRBD2 for D (6 bases each). V lost 6 bases and J lost 5, with 19 bases in between. The germline gives CDR1 SEHNR, CDR2 FQNEAQ (reference sequence). This CDR3 is 15 amino acids long. In DNA form, the CDR3 reads TGTGCCAGCAGGGCTCGGGGGCCAGGCCGGGAGACCCAGTACTTC. This sequence encodes CASRARGPGRETQYF.

The chain combines TRBV10-3 with TRBJ2-2, with 12 bases lining up with TRBD2. V dropped 4 bases and J dropped 5; count of bases not matched to a gene: 2. CDR1 and CDR2 from the germline V gene are ENHRY and SYGVKD. The CDR3 is 15 residues long. The chain's CDR3 is CAISGTSGNTGELFF. Written as DNA, the CDR3 is TGTGCCATCAGTGGGACTAGCGGGAATACCGGGGAGCTGTTTTTT.

The chain is built from TRBV29-1 and TRBJ2-5, with TRBD1 identical over 7 bases. From germline, CDR1 is SQVTM and CDR2 ANQGSEA. The CDR3 sequence is 13 residues long. The CDR3 DNA reads TGCAGTGAGAGGGGGCCGGGTAGGGAGACCCAGTACTTC. As protein: CSERGPGRETQYF.

V usage is TRBV6-2 or TRBV6-3 and J usage is TRBJ2-1; TRBD2 agrees at 12 bases. Per germline, CDR1 MNHEY and CDR2 SVGEGT. The CDR3 has 14 amino acids. With V trimmed by 9 bases and J by 7 bases, 7 bases remained unmatched. The CDR3 nucleotides are TGTGCCAGTCAACTAGCGGGAGGCCATAATGAGCAGTTCTTC. Protein sequence: CASQLAGGHNEQFF.

Comment on this clonotype: The CDR3 end shows no conserved phenylalanine or tryptophan, and so a read error is likely. The V call is TRBV6-2 or TRBV6-3, the J call TRBJ2-1, with TRBD2 as a possible D gene (5 bases). Trimming removed 6 bases at V and 5 bases at J, with 20 bases between. Looked up from germline, CDR1 is MNHEY and CDR2 is SVGEGT. The CDR3 consists of 16 residues. The CDR3 reads CASSQTTVRLNNEQFC. CDR3 in DNA: TGTGCCAGCAGCCAGACTACCGTCCGATTGAACAATGAGCAGTTCTGC.

The rearrangement links TRBV6-1 to TRBJ2-7; 9 bases agree with TRBD2. V was pared by 3 bases and J by 3 bases, with 3 bases of the junction left unmatched. The CDR3 runs 14 residues. Germline V lookup: CDR1 MNHNS, CDR2 SASEGT. Here the CDR3 reads CASSDGTSFYEQYF. CDR3 nucleotides: TGTGCCAGCAGTGACGGGACTAGCTTCTACGAGCAGTACTTC.

The chain carries TRBV2 and TRBJ2-7; 11 positions match TRBD2. Germline V gives CDR1 SNHLY, CDR2 FYNNEI. J gave up 1 base and V 7 bases, and 9 bases lay outside the gene matches. The CDR3 sequence is 16 residues long. The CDR3 nucleotides are TGTGCCAGCATTGGGTTAGCGGGAGGGTGGTCCTACGAGCAGTACTTC. This gives the protein CASIGLAGGWSYEQYF.

This clonotype occurred a few times. This chain links TRBV2 with TRBJ2-5; the D is unclear. The V end was cut by 2 bases, the J end by 2 bases, with 9 bases between. The CDR3 runs to 14 residues. CDR1 and CDR2 from the germline V gene are SNHLY and FYNNEI. The CDR3 sequence is CASSERPGQETQYF. The CDR3 DNA follows: TGTGCCAGCAGTGAAAGGCCAGGACAAGAGACCCAGTACTTC.

This chain connects TRBV7-2 to TRBJ2-3; 8 bases are a match to TRBD2. CDR1 is SGHTA and CDR2 is FQGNSA in the germline V gene. CDR3 length: 14 residues. With 5 bases clipped from V and 4 bases from J, the junction kept 5 bases outside the gene matches. The CDR3 DNA reads TGTGCCAGCAGCCTCACTAGCGGCGCAGATACGCAGTATTTT. This translates into CASSLTSGADTQYF.

The chain links TRBV28 to TRBJ2-3; D is unclear. Germline V CDR1 and CDR2: MDHEN, SYDVKM. This CDR3 region has 14 residues. Trimming pared 8 bases from V and 4 bases from J, leaving 16 bases between. The CDR3 spells CASYPGPYADTQYF. For the CDR3, the DNA is TGTGCCAGCTACCCCGGGCCTTACGCAGATACGCAGTATTTT.

This clonotype was seen only once. The J gene is TRBJ2-5, the V gene TRBV4-3; D may be TRBD1 (7 bases). Germline assignment: CDR1 LGHNA and CDR2 YSLEER. The CDR3 sequence is 16 residues long. V lost 0 bases and J lost 1, with 12 bases in between. In DNA form, the CDR3 reads TGCGCCAGCAGCCAAGATGGGGGGACAGCCCAAGAGACCCAGTACTTC. Protein product: CASSQDGGTAQETQYF.

The gene calls are TRBV12-3 or TRBV12-4 and TRBJ2-2, with a tentative D call TRBD2 (5 bases). The V and J ends lost 6 bases and 8 bases respectively, with 19 bases between them. The CDR3 is 15 amino acids. The CDR3 region has the DNA TGTGCCAGCAGACTAACGGGGTCCCGGAATGGGGAGCTGTTTTTT. The encoded protein is CASRLTGSRNGELFF.

This clonotype has more than one count but fewer than ten. This chain connects TRBV4-3 to TRBJ1-3; D unresolved. The CDR3 covers 15 residues. Looked up from germline, CDR1 is LGHNA and CDR2 is YSLEER. V gave up 1 base and J gave up 8 bases, with 15 bases separating them. The CDR3 loop reads CASSQGMRSGDTIYF. The CDR3 DNA sequence: TGCGCCAGCAGCCAAGGAATGCGGAGCGGCGACACCATATATTTT.

In its sample, this clonotype is medium-sized (0.01 to 0.1%). The chain is built from TRBV5-1 and TRBJ2-2; 9 bases fit TRBD2. The CDR3 is made up of 16 amino acids. The germline CDR1 and CDR2 sequences are SGHRS and YFSETQ. With V trimmed by 6 bases and J by 5 bases, 11 bases remained unmatched. The chain's CDR3 is CASTGSGSTRTGELFF. The DNA for the CDR3 is TGCGCCAGCACAGGTAGCGGGAGTACTCGGACCGGGGAGCTGTTTTTT.

The chain carries TRBV20-1 and TRBJ2-5; 12 bases are shared with TRBD2. The length of the CDR3 is 13 residues. Trimming cost V 4 bases and J 5 bases; bases outside gene matches: 2. Germline V CDR1 and CDR2: DFQATT, SNEGSKA (reference sequence). This CDR3 is CSATGLAGETQYF. For the CDR3, the DNA is TGCAGTGCTACCGGACTAGCGGGGGAGACCCAGTACTTC.

The gene calls are TRBV4-1 and TRBJ1-4; a possible D gene is TRBD1 (5 bases). V was trimmed by 1 base and J by 8 bases, leaving 14 bases between them. Germline loops: CDR1 MGHRA, CDR2 YSYEKL. The CDR3 is 15 residues long. As DNA, the CDR3 is TGCGCCAGCAGCCAAGGACAGTTAATAGGGGAAAAACTGTTTTTT. Translating gives CASSQGQLIGEKLFF.

V and J are TRBV6-2 or TRBV6-3 and TRBJ2-2, with 7 bases fitting TRBD2. Germline CDR1 MNHEY, CDR2 SVGEGT. V lost 4 bases to trimming and J lost 4 bases; unmatched junction nucleotides: 12. The length of the CDR3 is 17 residues. The CDR3 sequence is CASSFVGLGKGTGELFF. CDR3 bases: TGTGCCAGCAGTTTCGTTGGACTAGGAAAAGGCACCGGGGAGCTGTTTTTT.

The V and J genes are TRBV5-4 and TRBJ2-1; no clear D gene. Trimming removed 0 bases from V and 7 bases from J, with 8 bases in between. Looked up from germline, CDR1 is SGHNT and CDR2 is YYREEE (reference sequence). The CDR3 runs to 13 residues. CDR3 protein: CASSLAPSNEQFF. Here the CDR3 DNA reads TGTGCCAGCAGCTTGGCCCCCTCTAATGAGCAGTTCTTC.

The rearrangement joins TRBV7-3 to TRBJ2-3, with D perhaps TRBD2 (6 bases). With 5 bases removed from V and 0 bases from J, the gap between germline ends came to 9 bases. Germline V lookup: CDR1 SGHTA, CDR2 FQGTGA. The CDR3 totals 14 residues. The CDR3 reads CASSRGTSTDTQYF. In nucleotides, the CDR3 is TGTGCCAGCAGCCGGGGGACTAGCACAGATACGCAGTATTTT.

This clonotype was seen once. The genes are TRBV6-2 or TRBV6-3 and TRBJ2-7; 11 nucleotides match TRBD2. The CDR3 is 14 amino acids. V was pared by 6 bases and J by 8 bases, with 9 bases of the junction left unmatched. Germline V gene lookup returns CDR1 MNHEY and CDR2 SVGEGT. The CDR3 sequence is CASSSGTSGKKQYF. The CDR3, as DNA: TGTGCCAGCAGCTCCGGGACTAGCGGTAAGAAGCAGTACTTC.

J is TRBJ2-1 and V is TRBV6-5, with D hard to call. The germline CDR1 and CDR2 sequences are MNHEY and SVGAGI. V lost 0 bases and J 10 bases, leaving 10 bases between the germline ends. CDR3 length equals 13 residues. Here the CDR3 reads CASSYSVVNEQFF. The CDR3 DNA sequence: TGTGCCAGCAGTTACTCAGTAGTAAACGAGCAGTTCTTC.

The chain uses TRBV24-1 and TRBJ2-2; D unresolved. The CDR3 consists of 15 residues. From germline, CDR1 is KGHDR and CDR2 SFDVKD. V lost 4 bases and J 2 bases, leaving 10 bases between the germline ends. CDR3 DNA: TGTGCCACCAGTGACTCCTGGGCCAACACCGGGGAGCTGTTTTTT. It yields the protein CATSDSWANTGELFF.

Here the CDR3 reads CATSNLGTGANVLTF. The CDR3 DNA sequence: TGTGCCACCAGCAATCTGGGGACTGGGGCCAACGTCCTGACTTTC. The genes are TRBV15 and TRBJ2-6; D gene unclear. The V gene lost 4 bases and the J gene lost 2 bases, with 9 bases spanning the gap. CDR3 length equals 15 residues. Germline V gene data show CDR1 as LNHNV and CDR2 as YYDKDF (reference sequence).

The CDR3, as DNA: TGTGCCAGCAGCCTTAGAAGCGGGGAACAAGAGACCCAGTACTTC. Its protein is CASSLRSGEQETQYF. V is TRBV11-3 and J is TRBJ2-5, with 7 bases identical to TRBD2. V shed 5 bases, J shed 2 bases, and the junction held 8 bases outside the gene matches. The CDR3 contains 15 residues. Germline loops: CDR1 SGHNT, CDR2 YENEEA.

The chain joins TRBV7-6 to TRBJ2-2; D perhaps matches TRBD1 (6 bases). Germline-derived CDR1 and CDR2 are SGHVS and FNYEAQ. The CDR3 contains 14 residues. V was clipped by 5 bases and J by 3 bases, with 10 bases between them. The CDR3 is CASSRTAHTGELFF. The CDR3 DNA follows: TGTGCCAGCAGCCGGACAGCGCACACCGGGGAGCTGTTTTTT.

The chain combines TRBV6-1 with TRBJ2-4; the match to TRBD2 covers 10 bases. Germline CDR1 is MNHNS and CDR2 is SASEGT. V shed 6 bases and J 5 bases; nucleotides not matched to a gene: 1. This CDR3 has 13 amino acids. This CDR3 reads CASRGLAENIQYF. The CDR3 DNA sequence: TGTGCCAGCAGAGGACTAGCGGAAAACATTCAGTACTTC.

By share, this clonotype ranks as medium-sized (0.01 to 0.1%). V usage is TRBV11-2 and J usage is TRBJ2-3, with TRBD1 matching over 8 bases. Germline loops: CDR1 SGHAT, CDR2 FQNNGV. The CDR3 is 15 residues long. V dropped 3 bases and J dropped 3; count of bases not matched to a gene: 5. The CDR3 sequence is CASSLNRGWTDTQYF. The CDR3 coding sequence is TGTGCCAGCAGCTTGAACAGGGGGTGGACAGATACGCAGTATTTT.